This T cell receptor beta chain emerged from a study of T cells after yellow fever vaccination. Study findings and constraints: Detected again after the booster were most primary-vaccination clones, at approximately 95% CD4 and more than 70% CD8. Any FACS-sorted repertoire could hold abundant clonotypes that contaminate it from the bulk population.

Deletions cut 3 bases from V and 4 bases from J, with 15 bases between. Germline assignment: CDR1 SGHRS and CDR2 YFSETQ. CDR3 length: 15 amino acids. UMIs and a universal primer site were added when TCR cDNA was made by 5'RACE template switching. TCRdb ran MiXCR on the 5' RACE reads and lists one entry per CDR3 protein. The sample carries around 72,000 distinct CDR3 sequences, around 7.8% recorded once. This clonotype was recorded at least ten times. The target antigen is unknown. The specimen was CD8+ T cells sorted from PBMCs, collected approximately 11 days after the first yellow fever vaccination. The origin of this receptor is a man aged 18-30 years who received the YFV17D yellow fever vaccine. J is TRBJ2-3 and V is TRBV5-1, with D possibly matching TRBD2 (7 bases). The CDR3 DNA reads TGCGCCAGCAGCTGGGGCGGGGGCCCCGCAGATACGCAGTATTTT. As protein: CASSWGGGPADTQYF.